This entry is about one TCR beta chain. This entry is derived from a study of CD8 T cells in Susac syndrome. Reverse transcription of roughly 0.5 to 1 ug RNA was performed with random hexamers. TCRdb reprocessed the immunoSEQ multiplex PCR reads via MiXCR and lists one record per CDR3 protein. Seen here are 350,000 to 550,000 distinct CDR3 sequences, more than 80% observed once, and the top ten hold 0.09% to 0.15%. Germline CDR1 is SGHDN and CDR2 is FVKESK. The V gene lost 2 bases and the J gene lost 6 bases, with 8 bases spanning the gap. The length of the CDR3 is 13 residues. This TCR came from a human donor with multiple sclerosis. The source material was CD8+ T cells from PBMCs. This rearrangement joins TRBV14 to TRBJ2-1, with unresolved D. The CDR3 protein is CASSQITLNEQFF. Written as DNA, the CDR3 is TGTGCCAGCAGCCAAATAACGCTCAATGAGCAGTTCTTC.